This entry lists 9 T cell receptor beta chains sequenced from one sample in a study of CXCR3-negative and CXCR3-positive naive CD8 T cells (dated by TCRdb to the late 2010s). The instrument was a NextSeq 550. The Human TCR Profiling Kit (MiLaboratory) was used to make UMI-labeled 5' RACE TRB cDNA libraries. Based on TCRdb reprocessing of the reads, there is one entry per CDR3 protein sequence, and DNA is missing. The sample table holds about 98,000 distinct CDR3 sequences. 0.7% to 1% of the sample goes to the ten largest clones. These TCRs are of unknown antigen specificity. Study-wide findings and limitations: Compared with CXCR3-negative naive cells, CXCR3-positive naive cells had TRB CDR3s with higher hydrophobicity (lower Kidera factor 4), lower energy, and higher strength and volume indices.

The sequenced material came from naive CXCR3+ CD8+ T cells from blood. What this sample's cell subset or site label stands for: CD45RO-CCR7+CD27+CD95- naive CD8+ T cells expressing CXCR3 (TNR3+). All receptors come from a human donor in good health. Some clones in this sample may be carry-over from other donors' samples.

The rearrangement uses TRBV19 and TRBJ2-3. Germline CDR1 is LNHDA and CDR2 is SQIVND (reference sequence). The CDR3 is 14 amino acids. CDR3 in amino acids: CASTEPASTDTQYF.

The chain combines TRBV11-2 with TRBJ1-1; TCRdb proposes TRBD1, but this gene call is untestable without DNA. Germline-derived CDR1 and CDR2 are SGHAT and FQNNGV. The CDR3 length is 15 residues. CDR3 loop: CASSPGPFGNTEAFF.

This chain connects TRBV29-1 to TRBJ2-7; TCRdb proposes TRBD1, but this gene call is untestable without DNA. The germline gives CDR1 SQVTM, CDR2 ANQGSEA. CDR3 size: 13 residues. The chain's CDR3 is CSVELDKPYEQYF.

V and J are TRBV20-1 and TRBJ1-1; with no DNA, the TCRdb D assignment of TRBD1 cannot be verified. Germline-derived CDR1 and CDR2 are DFQATT and SNEGSKA (reference sequence). The CDR3 runs to 11 residues. The CDR3 here is CSAPLNTEAFF.

CDR3 region: CASSPGQQNTEAFF. J is TRBJ1-1 and V is TRBV25-1; the D call from TCRdb, TRBD1, cannot be confirmed without DNA. Germline CDR1 MGHDK, CDR2 SYGVNS. The CDR3 is 14 amino acids.

The chain carries TRBV7-9 and TRBJ2-3; TCRdb names TRBD1, which stays unverified in the absence of DNA. The CDR3 runs 16 residues. Germline V lookup: CDR1 SEHNR, CDR2 FQNEAQ (reference sequence). The chain's CDR3 is CASSPTTGPSTDTQYF.

The chain employs TRBV6-2 or TRBV6-3 and TRBJ1-1; TCRdb returns TRBD1, unconfirmable since there is no DNA. In germline, CDR1 is MNHEY, CDR2 SVGEGT. The CDR3 loop spans 12 amino acids. The CDR3 protein is CASTPGGTEAFF.

The chain uses TRBV7-9 and TRBJ1-4. CDR3 length: 17 residues. Germline CDR1 and CDR2: SEHNR and FQNEAQ (reference sequence). CDR3 protein: CASSDLGGSTTNEKLFF.

The chain combines TRBV6-2 or TRBV6-3 with TRBJ2-1; the TCRdb D gene call, TRBD1, has no DNA to confirm it. In germline, CDR1 is MNHEY, CDR2 SVGEGT. The CDR3 is made up of 15 amino acids. The CDR3: CASENDRAVGNEQFF.